Below are 9 T cell receptor beta chains sequenced from a single sample in a study of T-cell reconstitution after alpha-beta-depleted transplantation in children (dated by TCRdb to about 2016). Libraries were built with PCR. This sample was sequenced with an Illumina HiSeq 2500. TCR library preparation used molecular barcoding, with unique molecular identifiers applied to normalize quantification of the TCRbeta repertoire. The public reads were reanalyzed by TCRdb: fastp trimming at Q25, MiXCR alignment, in-frame beta chains only. Every distinct CDR3 protein forms one entry, paired with its most common genes and DNA. In all, the sample holds hundreds of thousands of distinct CDR3 sequences, and around 17% of those were seen once. Together, the top ten hold 1.1% of the sample. The sequencing here drew on PBMCs from the stem cell graft donor, taken from the stem cell graft. The receptors were gathered from a human donor who donated a stem cell graft to a child with acute myeloid leukemia.

The gene calls are TRBV6-1 and TRBJ1-5; D not resolved. Germline V gene data show CDR1 as MNHNS and CDR2 as SASEGT. The CDR3 runs 15 residues. The germline V and J ends were trimmed by 6 bases and 0 bases, with 12 bases remaining between them. In nucleotides, the CDR3 is TGTGCCAGCAGAGAAATCGTAGATAGCAATCAGCCCCAGCATTTT. Translation gives CASREIVDSNQPQHF.

The rearrangement joins TRBV29-1 to TRBJ2-7; unclear D gene. Germline V gives CDR1 SQVTM, CDR2 ANQGSEA. The CDR3 covers 13 residues. Trimming pared 4 bases from V and 2 bases from J, leaving 12 bases between. DNA of the CDR3: TGCAGCGTTGTTATCGGCGGCCCCTACGAGCAGTACTTC. Protein product: CSVVIGGPYEQYF.

There are a few counts of this clonotype. A read error may produce the germline difference seen at one junction end. The chain links TRBV20-1 to TRBJ1-5, with D perhaps TRBD1 (5 bases). Germline CDR1 DFQATT, CDR2 SNEGSKA (reference sequence). This CDR3 region has 17 residues. The CDR3 sequence: CCANQRRQTNSNQPQHF. In DNA, the CDR3 is TGCTGTGCCAACCAAAGGCGACAGACTAATAGCAATCAGCCCCAGCATTTT.

This clonotype was counted only a few times. In DNA form, the CDR3 reads TGTGCCAGCAATAGCCGGGGCTCCTACAATGAGCAGTTCTTC. It encodes CASNSRGSYNEQFF. This chain links TRBV12-3 or TRBV12-4 with TRBJ2-1; possibly TRBD2 for D (5 bases). Trimming took off 7 bases at V and 0 bases at J, with 10 bases between the two ends. The CDR3 is 14 residues long.

This clonotype came up many times. The genes are TRBV6-1 and TRBJ2-1; 9 bases are a match to TRBD2. V was pared by 4 bases and J by 7 bases, with 5 bases of the junction left unmatched. CDR1 and CDR2 (germline): MNHNS, SASEGT. The CDR3 has 14 residues. The CDR3 loop reads CASSGPTSGNEQFF. DNA of the CDR3: TGTGCCAGCAGTGGCCCGACTAGCGGAAATGAGCAGTTCTTC.

V usage is TRBV20-1 and J usage is TRBJ1-2, with TRBD1 identical over 7 bases. The germline gives CDR1 DFQATT, CDR2 SNEGSKA (reference sequence). V gave up 5 bases and J gave up 4 bases; unmatched junction bases: 7. CDR3 length: 13 residues. CDR3 residues: CSALTQGGYGYTF. The CDR3 DNA reads as TGCAGTGCTCTGACCCAGGGGGGCTATGGCTACACCTTC.

This clonotype was detected a few times. The chain uses TRBV5-1 and TRBJ1-1; the D gene is possibly TRBD1 (5 bases). The CDR3 loop spans 15 amino acids. The V end lost 0 bases, the J end lost 0 bases, and 9 bases lay between the germline ends. From germline, CDR1 is SGHRS and CDR2 YFSETQ. CDR3 bases: TGCGCCAGCAGCTTGGACGGAGGGGTGAACACTGAAGCTTTCTTT. Protein: CASSLDGGVNTEAFF. Full variable domain (remainder filled in from reference TRBV5-1 and TRBJ1-1): KAGVTQTPRYLIKTRGQQVTLSCSPISGHRSVSWYQQTPGQGLQFLFEYFSETQRNKGNFPGRFSGRQFSNSRSEMNVSTLELGDSALYLCASSLDGGVNTEAFFGQGTRLTVV.

The chain couples TRBV30 to TRBJ2-6, with D hard to call. Trimming pared 8 bases from V and 2 bases from J, leaving 10 bases between. The CDR3 has 13 amino acids. Germline-derived CDR1 and CDR2 are GTSNPN and SVGIG (reference sequence). The CDR3 nucleotides are TGTGCCGTTGGTTGGGCTGGGGCCAACGTCCTGACTTTC. Protein sequence: CAVGWAGANVLTF.

The chain couples TRBV29-1 to TRBJ1-1; no clear D gene. There are 11 residues in the CDR3. Trimming left V 8 bases short and J 6 bases short, with 13 bases between. CDR1 and CDR2 from the germline V gene are SQVTM and ANQGSEA. Here the CDR3 reads CSPSFGPEAFF. The CDR3 bases are TGCAGCCCTAGTTTCGGCCCTGAAGCTTTCTTT.